Listed below are T cell receptor beta chains from one sample, sequenced in a study of spatial heterogeneity in lung cancer. TCRdb re-called the 5' RACE reads with MiXCR, one entry per CDR3 protein. The table has roughly 5,000 distinct CDR3 sequences, around 3.1% seen once. The sequencing used normal lung tissue next to the tumor, collected at surgery. The receptors were gathered from a male donor with early-stage non-small cell lung cancer. Both conserved end residues are part of each CDR3. A D gene is named only where the DNA matches it firmly. Sizes are listed as once, few, many or a size class.

V gene: TRBV6-1
clone size: medium-sized
J gene: TRBJ2-1
D gene: NA
CDR3 protein: CASGPYNEQFF
CDR3 DNA: TGTGCCAGCGGTCCGTACAATGAGCAGTTCTTC

V gene: TRBV6-5
clone size: medium-sized
J gene: TRBJ1-1
D gene: NA
CDR3 protein: CASSYSSVTFF
CDR3 DNA: TGTGCCAGCAGTTACAGTTCGGTAACTTTCTTT

V gene: TRBV3-1
clone size: many
J gene: TRBJ1-1
D gene: NA
CDR3 protein: CASSHVGAHTEAFF
CDR3 DNA: TGTGCCAGCAGCCATGTGGGGGCGCACACTGAAGCTTTCTTT

V gene: TRBV11-1
clone size: few
J gene: TRBJ2-3
D gene: NA
CDR3 protein: CASSLEGSTDTQYF
CDR3 DNA: TGTGCCAGCAGCTTGGAGGGGAGCACAGATACGCAGTATTTT

V gene: TRBV29-1
clone size: few
J gene: TRBJ1-2
D gene: NA
CDR3 protein: CSVNRDHNYGYTF
CDR3 DNA: TGCAGCGTCAACAGGGACCATAACTATGGCTACACCTTC

V gene: TRBV7-2
clone size: few
J gene: TRBJ2-7
D gene: NA
CDR3 protein: CASSLGGAEPYEQYF
CDR3 DNA: TGTGCCAGCAGCTTAGGAGGAGCGGAGCCCTACGAGCAGTACTTC

V gene: TRBV6-6
clone size: many
J gene: TRBJ1-1
D gene: NA
CDR3 protein: CASSHVAQPMNTEAFF
CDR3 DNA: TGTGCCAGCAGCCACGTGGCACAGCCTATGAACACTGAAGCTTTCTTT

V gene: TRBV5-1
clone size: medium-sized
J gene: TRBJ1-2
D gene: NA
CDR3 protein: CASSPSWVANYGYTF
CDR3 DNA: TGCGCCAGCAGCCCGTCATGGGTAGCTAACTATGGCTACACCTTC

V gene: TRBV28
clone size: medium-sized
J gene: TRBJ1-5
D gene: NA
CDR3 protein: CASSLQGFRSNQPQHF
CDR3 DNA: TGTGCCAGCAGTTTACAGGGGTTTCGAAGCAATCAGCCCCAGCATTTT

V gene: TRBV3-1
clone size: medium-sized
J gene: TRBJ1-1
D gene: NA
CDR3 protein: CASSPQQDSEAFF
CDR3 DNA: TGTGCCAGCAGCCCTCAACAGGATTCTGAAGCTTTCTTT

V gene: TRBV19
clone size: many
J gene: TRBJ2-4
D gene: TRBD1
CDR3 protein: CASTTGEEEDIQYF
CDR3 DNA: TGTGCCAGTACTACAGGGGAAGAGGAGGACATTCAGTACTTC

V gene: TRBV20-1
clone size: medium-sized
J gene: TRBJ2-1
D gene: TRBD2
CDR3 protein: CSARTSGGVFYNEQFF
CDR3 DNA: TGCAGTGCCAGGACTAGCGGGGGGGTATTCTACAATGAGCAGTTCTTC

V gene: TRBV10-1
clone size: many
J gene: TRBJ2-1
D gene: NA
CDR3 protein: CASSEDSVGDEQFF
CDR3 DNA: TGCGCCAGCAGTGAGGATAGTGTTGGGGATGAGCAGTTCTTC